This TCR beta chain was captured by sequencing in a study of radiotherapy plus CTLA-4 blockade in lung cancer. Broader study findings: Researchers report tumor-derived TCR clones expanding in blood after radiotherapy plus ipilimumab.

V lost 7 bases and J lost 3, with 16 bases in between. The germline V gene encodes CDR1 SNHLY and CDR2 FYNNEI. The CDR3 contains 14 residues. Note on this clone: Its antigen is currently unknown.

Here immunoSEQ multiplex PCR was the method, and the copy in TCRdb shows in-frame clones only, minus some. Of approximately 77,000 clones in the sample, around 80% are singletons; the top ten hold approximately 0.79%. The chain employs TRBV2 and TRBJ2-7, with D tentatively TRBD2 (5 bases). The sequence was collected from a human donor with non-small cell lung cancer who had stable disease on radiotherapy plus ipilimumab. Sequencing was performed on peripheral blood, taken from a patient treated with radiotherapy plus ipilimumab. The CDR3 here is CASTPGFLNYEQYF. CDR3 DNA: TGTGCCAGCACGCCGGGATTTTTAAACTACGAGCAGTACTTC.